The clone carrying this T cell receptor beta chain came up a few times. Its target is unknown. The second PCR ran about 6 to 11 cycles with a sample-barcoded 5' primer and J-beta primers. TCRdb called the 5' RACE reads again in MiXCR, with one record for every CDR3 protein. The table has over 600,000 distinct CDR3 sequences, roughly 46% seen once. Germline V CDR1 and CDR2: MGHRA, YSYEKL. Deletions cut 2 bases from V and 5 bases from J, with 10 bases between. The CDR3 consists of 14 residues. The data were obtained in a study of blood T cells in healthy people across ages. Looking at the study overall: With template switching, about one barcoded beta molecule was captured per two T cells. Regarding the study as a whole: Using unsorted PBMCs precluded a conclusive naive versus antigen-experienced comparison. Donors of long life had a larger count of naive CD4+ cells and greater diversity than aged donors.

Material for sequencing was blood. The TCR was taken from a man older than 75 in good health. J is TRBJ2-1 and V is TRBV4-1; D could derive from TRBD1 or TRBD2 (5 bases each). DNA of the CDR3: TGCGCCAGCAGCCAAACACGGGACCACAATGAGCAGTTCTTC. Translating gives CASSQTRDHNEQFF.